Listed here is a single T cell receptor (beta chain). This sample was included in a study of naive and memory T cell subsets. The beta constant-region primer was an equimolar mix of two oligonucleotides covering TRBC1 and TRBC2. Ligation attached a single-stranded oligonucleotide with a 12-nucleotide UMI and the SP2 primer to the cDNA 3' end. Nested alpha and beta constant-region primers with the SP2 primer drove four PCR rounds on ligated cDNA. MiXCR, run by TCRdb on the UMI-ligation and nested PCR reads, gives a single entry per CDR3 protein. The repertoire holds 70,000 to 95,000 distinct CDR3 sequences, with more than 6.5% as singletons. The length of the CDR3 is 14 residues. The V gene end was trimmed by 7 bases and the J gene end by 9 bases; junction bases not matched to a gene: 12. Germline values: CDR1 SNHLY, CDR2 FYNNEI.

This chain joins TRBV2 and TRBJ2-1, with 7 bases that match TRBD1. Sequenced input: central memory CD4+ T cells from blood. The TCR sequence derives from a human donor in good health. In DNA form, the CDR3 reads TGTGCCAGCATCGAAGGGGGCCTTAAGCCTGAGCAGTTCTTC. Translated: CASIEGGLKPEQFF.